These 20 T cell receptor beta chains came from one sample sequenced in a study of CXCR3-negative and CXCR3-positive naive CD8 T cells. Antigens for these TCRs are unknown. Overall study results and limits: Naive cells that were CXCR3-positive had more hydrophobic TRB CDR3s (compared with CXCR3-negative naive cells).

UMI-labeled TRB cDNA libraries were prepared by 5' RACE. Each CDR3 protein gets one entry in TCRdb, which reprocessed the 5' RACE reads and gives no DNA. The record lists some 99,000 distinct CDR3 sequences, of which the ten most abundant hold 0.9% to 1.2%. Sequences were obtained from naive CXCR3+ CD8+ T cells from blood. Subset reported: CD45RO-CCR7+CD27+CD95- naive CD8+ T cells expressing CXCR3 (TNR3+). The receptor source for this set is a human donor in good health. Some clones in this sample may be carry-over from other donors' samples.

The chain combines TRBV10-3 with TRBJ2-1; TCRdb proposes TRBD2, but this gene call is untestable without DNA. The CDR3 totals 16 residues. From germline, CDR1 is ENHRY and CDR2 SYGVKD. CDR3 sequence: CAISESGVSGVYEQFF.

The V gene is TRBV7-9, the J gene TRBJ2-6; the D call of TRBD2 rests on TCRdb alone, since no DNA is present to check it. Germline V gene lookup returns CDR1 SEHNR and CDR2 FQNEAQ (reference sequence). The CDR3 runs to 20 residues. Here the CDR3 reads CASSLPSVVDSPSGANVLTF.

The chain joins TRBV7-2 to TRBJ2-3; TCRdb's D gene call, TRBD1, goes unchecked for lack of DNA. CDR1 is SGHTA, CDR2 FQGNSA, per germline. The CDR3 spans 14 residues. The CDR3 loop reads CASRGIGVPDTQYF. Complete variable domain (other parts from reference TRBV7-2 and TRBJ2-3): GAGVSQSPSNKVTEKGKDVELRCDPISGHTALYWYRQSLGQGLEFLIYFQGNSAPDKSGLPSDRFSAERTGGSVSTLTIQRTQQEDSAVYLCASRGIGVPDTQYFGPGTRLTVL.

This chain uses TRBV24-1 with TRBJ2-7; checking the TCRdb D call of TRBD1 is not possible without DNA. Germline-derived CDR1 and CDR2 are KGHDR and SFDVKD. The CDR3 is made up of 14 amino acids. CDR3 sequence reads: CATYARAGVYEQYF.

V usage is TRBV14 and J usage is TRBJ2-7; without DNA, the TCRdb call of TRBD1 cannot be checked. Germline CDR1 reads SGHDN; CDR2 reads FVKESK. The CDR3 has 13 residues. Here the CDR3 reads CASSPTTGYEQYF.

The chain couples TRBV7-9 to TRBJ2-7; TCRdb's assignment of TRBD2 cannot be checked, as there is no DNA. The CDR3 sequence is 16 residues long. Germline CDR1 reads SEHNR; CDR2 reads FQNEAQ (reference sequence). Here the CDR3 reads CASSLAGGTSSYEQYF.

The J gene is TRBJ2-7, the V gene TRBV7-6. Germline assignment: CDR1 SGHVS and CDR2 FNYEAQ. The CDR3 sequence is 15 residues long. CDR3 region: CASSGDGTPSYEQYF.

This sequence joins TRBV7-6 and TRBJ1-1; as DNA is missing, the TRBD1 call by TCRdb cannot be tested. The length of the CDR3 is 15 residues. The germline V gene encodes CDR1 SGHVS and CDR2 FNYEAQ. The CDR3 loop is CASSSRTGLRTEAFF. The full variable domain, in which reference TRBV7-6 and TRBJ1-1 provide the parts outside the CDR3, is GAGVSQSPRYKVTKRGQDVALRCDPISGHVSLYWYRQALGQGPEFLTYFNYEAQQDKSGLPNDRFSAERPEGSISTLTIQRTEQRDSAMYRCASSSRTGLRTEAFFGQGTRLTVV.

The rearrangement links TRBV27 to TRBJ1-2; the TCRdb D gene call, TRBD1, has no DNA to confirm it. CDR3 length: 14 residues. CDR1 MNHEY and CDR2 SMNVEV come from the germline V gene (reference sequence). CDR3 sequence: CASSATGENYGYTF.

The genes are TRBV7-3 and TRBJ2-2; TCRdb's assignment of TRBD2 cannot be checked, as there is no DNA. CDR3 size: 14 residues. Germline values: CDR1 SGHTA, CDR2 FQGTGA. This chain's CDR3 is CASSLTGGTGELFF.

The rearrangement links TRBV4-3 to TRBJ2-3; TCRdb proposes TRBD1, but this gene call is untestable without DNA. The germline V gene has CDR1 LGHNA and CDR2 YSLEER. The CDR3 contains 16 residues. CDR3 sequence: CASSQDRQTVTDTQYF.

The rearrangement links TRBV5-1 to TRBJ2-1; the TCRdb call, TRBD1, lacks DNA for checking. This CDR3 is 14 amino acids long. Germline loops: CDR1 SGHRS, CDR2 YFSETQ. The CDR3: CASSAGVNGNEQFF.

This chain connects TRBV5-6 to TRBJ2-7; TCRdb returns TRBD1, unconfirmable since there is no DNA. Germline CDR1 SGHDT, CDR2 YYEEEE. The CDR3 runs to 13 residues. CDR3 in amino acids: CASSRDRGYEQYF.

CDR3 sequence: CSVEGGMNTEAFF. The V and J genes are TRBV29-1 and TRBJ1-1; the TCRdb call, TRBD1, lacks DNA for checking. CDR3 length: 13 amino acids. Germline CDR1 reads SQVTM; CDR2 reads ANQGSEA. Based on the CDR3 plus reference TRBV29-1 and TRBJ1-1, the full variable domain is SAVISQKPSRDICQRGTSLTIQCQVDSQVTMMFWYRQQPGQSLTLIATANQGSEATYESGFVIDKFPISRPNLTFSTLTVSNMSPEDSSIYLCSVEGGMNTEAFFGQGTRLTVV.

The gene calls are TRBV7-8 and TRBJ2-7; the D call from TCRdb, TRBD1, cannot be confirmed without DNA. Germline lookup yields CDR1 SGHVS and CDR2 FQNEAQ. The CDR3 spans 18 residues. CDR3 residues: CASRRGLLRARDSYEQYF.

The chain has TRBV5-1 and TRBJ2-3. This CDR3 is built from 15 residues. Germline CDR1 reads SGHRS; CDR2 reads YFSETQ. The CDR3 sequence is CASSLGRPVTDTQYF.

The chain recombines TRBV7-3 with TRBJ2-2; TCRdb selects TRBD1, and the lack of DNA leaves this call unchecked. The CDR3 spans 15 residues. Germline-derived CDR1 and CDR2 are SGHTA and FQGTGA. CDR3 protein: CASTVTGPNTGELFF.

The chain joins TRBV28 to TRBJ2-7. This CDR3 region has 13 residues. CDR1 and CDR2 from the germline V gene are MDHEN and SYDVKM. This CDR3 reads CASTDSLGNEQYF.

This chain joins TRBV7-6 and TRBJ2-2; the D call from TCRdb, TRBD2, cannot be confirmed without DNA. Germline CDR1 reads SGHVS; CDR2 reads FNYEAQ. The CDR3 contains 17 residues. CDR3 residues: CASSSLSGVLNTGELFF. Full variable domain (remainder filled in from reference TRBV7-6 and TRBJ2-2): GAGVSQSPRYKVTKRGQDVALRCDPISGHVSLYWYRQALGQGPEFLTYFNYEAQQDKSGLPNDRFSAERPEGSISTLTIQRTEQRDSAMYRCASSSLSGVLNTGELFFGEGSRLTVL.

CDR3 sequence: CSVLPTGTYEQYF. The chain recombines TRBV29-1 with TRBJ2-7. Looked up from germline, CDR1 is SQVTM and CDR2 is ANQGSEA. The CDR3 runs to 13 residues.